This T cell receptor (beta chain) was profiled in a study of early T cells in non-severe SARS-CoV-2 infection. TCRdb reanalysed the 5' RACE reads using MiXCR and keeps one entry per CDR3 protein. The sample gives some 52,000 distinct CDR3 sequences, 8% to 8.5% of which show up once; 8.5% to 10% is in the top ten. V was clipped by 0 bases and J by 5 bases, with 5 bases between them. This CDR3 region has 13 residues. From germline, CDR1 is MNHEY and CDR2 SMNVEV (reference sequence). At least ten counts were recorded for this clonotype. The clonotype comes from an adult who was a healthcare worker with PCR-confirmed SARS-CoV-2 infection or an uninfected control (not recorded which). The sequencing input was whole blood. V usage is TRBV27 and J usage is TRBJ1-5, with D hard to call. CDR3 bases: TGTGCCAGCAGTTTATCGCAGGATCAGCCCCAGCATTTT. Residues: CASSLSQDQPQHF.